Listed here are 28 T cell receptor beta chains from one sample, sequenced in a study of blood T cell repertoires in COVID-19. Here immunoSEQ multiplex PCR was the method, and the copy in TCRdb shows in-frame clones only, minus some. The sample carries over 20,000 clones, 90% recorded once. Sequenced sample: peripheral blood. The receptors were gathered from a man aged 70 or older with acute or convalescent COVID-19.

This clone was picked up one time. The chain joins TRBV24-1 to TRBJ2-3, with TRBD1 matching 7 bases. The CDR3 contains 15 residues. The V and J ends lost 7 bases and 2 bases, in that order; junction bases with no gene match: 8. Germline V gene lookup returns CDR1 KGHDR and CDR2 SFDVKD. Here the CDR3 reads CATRDRSGATDTQYF. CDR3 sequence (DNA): TGTGCCACCAGGGACAGGAGTGGAGCCACAGATACGCAGTATTTT.

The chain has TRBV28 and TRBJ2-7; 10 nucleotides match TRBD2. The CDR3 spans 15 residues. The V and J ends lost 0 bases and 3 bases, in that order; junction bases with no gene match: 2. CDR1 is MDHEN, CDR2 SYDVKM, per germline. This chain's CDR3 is CASSLWSSGSYEQYF. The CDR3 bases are TGTGCCAGCAGTTTATGGTCTAGCGGGAGCTACGAGCAGTACTTC.

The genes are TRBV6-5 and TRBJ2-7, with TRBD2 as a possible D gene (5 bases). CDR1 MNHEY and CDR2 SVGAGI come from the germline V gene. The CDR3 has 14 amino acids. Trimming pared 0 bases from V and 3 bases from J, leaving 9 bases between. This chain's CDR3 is CASSYSYEGYEQYF. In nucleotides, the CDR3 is TGTGCCAGCAGTTACTCGTATGAGGGCTACGAGCAGTACTTC.

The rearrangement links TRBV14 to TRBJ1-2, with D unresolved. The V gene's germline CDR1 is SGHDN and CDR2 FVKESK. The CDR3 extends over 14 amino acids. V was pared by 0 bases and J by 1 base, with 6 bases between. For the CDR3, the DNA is TGTGCCAGCAGCCAAGATCGGGTTAACTATGGCTACACCTTC. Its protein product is CASSQDRVNYGYTF.

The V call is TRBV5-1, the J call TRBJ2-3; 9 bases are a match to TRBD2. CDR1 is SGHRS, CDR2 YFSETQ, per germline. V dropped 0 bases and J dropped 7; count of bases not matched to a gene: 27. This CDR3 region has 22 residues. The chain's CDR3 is CASSLGLAGFLDYVGGAHTQYF. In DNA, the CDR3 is TGCGCCAGCAGCTTGGGGCTAGCGGGATTCCTGGATTATGTCGGCGGCGCTCATACGCAGTATTTT.

CDR3 nucleotide sequence: TGTGCCAGCAGTTTAGGAGTAGGAGGTGCAACTAATGAAAAACTGTTTTTT. Its protein product is CASSLGVGGATNEKLFF. The V gene is TRBV28, the J gene TRBJ1-4; D gene ambiguous. With 2 bases removed from V and 0 bases from J, the gap between germline ends came to 13 bases. There are 17 residues in the CDR3. Germline loops: CDR1 MDHEN, CDR2 SYDVKM.

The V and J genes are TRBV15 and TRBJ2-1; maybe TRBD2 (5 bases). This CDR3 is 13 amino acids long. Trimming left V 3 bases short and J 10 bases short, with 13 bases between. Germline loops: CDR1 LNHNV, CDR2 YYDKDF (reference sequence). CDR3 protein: CATSRTGKAEQFF. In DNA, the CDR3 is TGTGCCACCAGCAGGACGGGGAAGGCAGAGCAGTTCTTC. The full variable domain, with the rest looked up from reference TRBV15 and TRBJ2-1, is DAMVIQNPRYQVTQFGKPVTLSCSQTLNHNVMYWYQQKSSQAPKLLFHYYDKDFNNEADTPDNFQSRRPNTSFCFLDIRSPGLGDTAMYLCATSRTGKAEQFFGPGTRLTVL.

DNA of the CDR3: TGCAGCGTTGGGAAACAGGGGGGTCTTTACACCGGGGAGCTGTTTTTT. Translated, it gives CSVGKQGGLYTGELFF. The chain couples TRBV29-1 to TRBJ2-2; TRBD1 matches at 8 bases. Per the germline V gene, CDR1 is SQVTM and CDR2 is ANQGSEA. V lost 4 bases and J lost 3; bases outside the gene matches: 10. The CDR3 totals 16 residues.

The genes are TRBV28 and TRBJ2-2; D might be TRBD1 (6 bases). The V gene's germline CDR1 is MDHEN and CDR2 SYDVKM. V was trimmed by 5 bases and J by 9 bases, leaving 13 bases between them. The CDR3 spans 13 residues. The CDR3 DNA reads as TGTGCCAGCAGTCAGAGACAGGCCTGGGAGCTGTTTTTT. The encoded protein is CASSQRQAWELFF. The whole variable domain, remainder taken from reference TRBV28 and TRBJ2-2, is DVKVTQSSRYLVKRTGEKVFLECVQDMDHENMFWYRQDPGLGLRLIYFSYDVKMKEKGDIPEGYSVSREKKERFSLILESASTNQTSMYLCASSQRQAWELFFGEGSRLTVL.

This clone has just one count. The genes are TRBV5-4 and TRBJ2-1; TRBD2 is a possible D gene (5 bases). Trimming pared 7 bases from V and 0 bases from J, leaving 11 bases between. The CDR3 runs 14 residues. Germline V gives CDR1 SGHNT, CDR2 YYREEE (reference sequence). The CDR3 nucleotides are TGTGCCAGCGGGAGAGACCCCTCCTACAATGAGCAGTTCTTC. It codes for CASGRDPSYNEQFF.

The CDR3 DNA is TGTGCCAGCAGTTCACCCCTCGGGGCGGGGGTAGACCAAGAGACCCAGTACTTC. It yields the protein CASSSPLGAGVDQETQYF. The chain has TRBV28 and TRBJ2-5; TRBD2 aligns across 7 bases. This CDR3 spans 18 amino acids. The V and J ends lost 4 bases and 0 bases, in that order; junction bases with no gene match: 14. Per the germline V gene, CDR1 is MDHEN and CDR2 is SYDVKM.

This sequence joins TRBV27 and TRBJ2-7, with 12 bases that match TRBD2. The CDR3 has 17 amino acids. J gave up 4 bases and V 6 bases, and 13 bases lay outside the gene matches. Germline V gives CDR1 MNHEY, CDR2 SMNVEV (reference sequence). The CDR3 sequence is CASRRRDSGLAGYEQYF. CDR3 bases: TGTGCCAGCAGGCGACGGGACAGCGGACTAGCGGGATACGAGCAGTACTTC.

CDR3 sequence: CASSYAGDTEAFF. The CDR3 DNA reads as TGTGCCAGCAGTTACGCGGGGGACACTGAAGCTTTCTTT. V is TRBV6-5 and J is TRBJ1-1; D is perhaps TRBD1 (5 bases). The V end lost 2 bases, the J end lost 3 bases, and 7 bases lay between the germline ends. In germline, CDR1 is MNHEY, CDR2 SVGAGI. The CDR3 loop spans 13 amino acids.

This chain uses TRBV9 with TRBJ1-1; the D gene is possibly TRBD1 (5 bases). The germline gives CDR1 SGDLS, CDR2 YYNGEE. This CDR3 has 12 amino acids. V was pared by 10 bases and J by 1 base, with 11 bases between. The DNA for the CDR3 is TGTGCCGGGGGAGGGTCGAACACTGAAGCTTTCTTT. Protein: CAGGGSNTEAFF. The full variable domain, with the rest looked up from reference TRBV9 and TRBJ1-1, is DSGVTQTPKHLITATGQRVTLRCSPRSGDLSVYWYQQSLDQGLQFLIQYYNGEERAKGNILERFSAQQFPDLHSELNLSSLELGDSALYFCAGGGSNTEAFFGQGTRLTVV.

CDR3 region: CASSGGRNEQFF. The CDR3 DNA sequence: TGTGCCAGCAGTGGAGGGAGGAATGAGCAGTTCTTC. The gene calls are TRBV2 and TRBJ2-1, with TRBD2 as a possible D gene (6 bases). V lost 4 bases and J lost 7, with 8 bases in between. CDR1 is SNHLY and CDR2 is FYNNEI in the germline V gene. The CDR3 loop spans 12 amino acids.

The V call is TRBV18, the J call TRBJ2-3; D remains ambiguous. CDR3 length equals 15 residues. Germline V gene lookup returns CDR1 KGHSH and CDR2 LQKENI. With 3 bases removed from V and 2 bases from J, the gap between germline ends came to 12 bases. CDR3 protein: CASSPPSAATDTQYF. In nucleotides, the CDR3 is TGTGCCAGCTCACCCCCTTCGGCGGCCACAGATACGCAGTATTTT.

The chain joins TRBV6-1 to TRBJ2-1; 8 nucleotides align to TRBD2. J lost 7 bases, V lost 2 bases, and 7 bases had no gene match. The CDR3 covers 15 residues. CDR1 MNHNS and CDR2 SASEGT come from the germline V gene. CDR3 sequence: CASSELGGVGNEQFF. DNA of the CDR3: TGTGCCAGCAGTGAACTCGGGGGGGTAGGGAATGAGCAGTTCTTC.

CDR3 sequence (DNA): TGTGCCACCAGCAGAGAGCGTGGCAGACAGGGGGGTTCCTACGAGCAGTACTTC. Amino acid sequence: CATSRERGRQGGSYEQYF. J is TRBJ2-7 and V is TRBV15; 9 bases agree with TRBD1. This CDR3 is 18 amino acids long. In germline, CDR1 is LNHNV, CDR2 YYDKDF (reference sequence). V trimming: 0 bases; J trimming: 1 base; junction bases outside the gene matches: 10. The full variable domain, rest sourced from reference TRBV15 and TRBJ2-7, is DAMVIQNPRYQVTQFGKPVTLSCSQTLNHNVMYWYQQKSSQAPKLLFHYYDKDFNNEADTPDNFQSRRPNTSFCFLDIRSPGLGDTAMYLCATSRERGRQGGSYEQYFGPGTRLTVT.

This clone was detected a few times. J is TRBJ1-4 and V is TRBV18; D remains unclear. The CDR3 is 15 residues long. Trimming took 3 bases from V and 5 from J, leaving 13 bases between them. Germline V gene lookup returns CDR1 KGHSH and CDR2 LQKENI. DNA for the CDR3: TGTGCCAGCTCACCGGAGGGCTGGGCAAATGAAAAACTGTTTTTT. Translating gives CASSPEGWANEKLFF. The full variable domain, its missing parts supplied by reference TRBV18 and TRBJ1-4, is NAGVMQNPRHLVRRRGQEARLRCSPMKGHSHVYWYRQLPEEGLKFMVYLQKENIIDESGMPKERFSAEFPKEGPSILRIQQVVRGDSAAYFCASSPEGWANEKLFFGSGTQLSVL.

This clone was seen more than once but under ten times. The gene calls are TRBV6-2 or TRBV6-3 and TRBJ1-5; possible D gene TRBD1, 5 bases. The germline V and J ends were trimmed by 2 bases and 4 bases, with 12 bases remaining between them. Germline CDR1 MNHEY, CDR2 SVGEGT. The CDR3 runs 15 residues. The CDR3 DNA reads TGTGCCAGCAGTTACGTAGGGGTAGTGAATCAGCCCCAGCATTTT. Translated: CASSYVGVVNQPQHF.

For the CDR3, the DNA is TGTGCCATCAGCGGATCTAGCGGGGCAATCTCCTACGAGCAGTACTTC. Its protein is CAISGSSGAISYEQYF. The rearrangement joins TRBV10-3 to TRBJ2-7; 9 bases line up with TRBD2. Per germline, CDR1 ENHRY and CDR2 SYGVKD. This CDR3 comprises 16 residues. J was trimmed by 0 bases and V by 6 bases; bases with no gene match: 9.

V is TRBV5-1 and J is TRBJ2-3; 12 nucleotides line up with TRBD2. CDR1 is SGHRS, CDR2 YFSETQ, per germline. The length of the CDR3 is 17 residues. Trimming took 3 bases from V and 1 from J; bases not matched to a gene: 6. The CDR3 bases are TGCGCCAGCAGCTCAAGTCTAGCGGGGGGGCGCACAGATACGCAGTATTTT. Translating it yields CASSSSLAGGRTDTQYF.

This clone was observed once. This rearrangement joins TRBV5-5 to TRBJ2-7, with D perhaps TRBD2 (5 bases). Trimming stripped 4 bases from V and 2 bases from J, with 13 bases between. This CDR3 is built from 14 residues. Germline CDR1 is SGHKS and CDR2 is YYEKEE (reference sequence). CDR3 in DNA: TGTGCCAGCAGCCTGGACCCGGGAACCTACGAGCAGTACTTC. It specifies CASSLDPGTYEQYF.

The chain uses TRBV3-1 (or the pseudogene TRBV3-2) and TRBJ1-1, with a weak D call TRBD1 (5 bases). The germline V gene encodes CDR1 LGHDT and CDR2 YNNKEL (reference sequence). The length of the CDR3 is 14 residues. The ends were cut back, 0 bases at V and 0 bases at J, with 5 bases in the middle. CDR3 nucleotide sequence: TGTGCCAGCAGCCAAGACAGGGTGAACACTGAAGCTTTCTTT. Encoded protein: CASSQDRVNTEAFF.

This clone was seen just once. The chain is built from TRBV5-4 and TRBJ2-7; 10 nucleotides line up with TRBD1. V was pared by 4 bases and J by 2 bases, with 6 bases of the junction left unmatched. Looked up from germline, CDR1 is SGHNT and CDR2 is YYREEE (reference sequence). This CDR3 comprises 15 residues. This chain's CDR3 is CASSGKGQGAYEQYF. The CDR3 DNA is TGTGCCAGCAGCGGAAAAGGACAGGGGGCCTACGAGCAGTACTTC.

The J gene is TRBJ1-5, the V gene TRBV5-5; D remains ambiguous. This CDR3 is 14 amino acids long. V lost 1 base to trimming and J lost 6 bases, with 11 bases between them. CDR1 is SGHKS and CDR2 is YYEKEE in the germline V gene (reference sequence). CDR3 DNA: TGTGCCAGCAGCTTGCTCTCCGGCGGTCAGCCCCAGCATTTT. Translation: CASSLLSGGQPQHF.

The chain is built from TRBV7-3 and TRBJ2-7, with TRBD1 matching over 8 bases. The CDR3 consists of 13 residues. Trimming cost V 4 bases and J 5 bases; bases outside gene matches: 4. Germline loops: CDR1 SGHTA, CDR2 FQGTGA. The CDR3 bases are TGTGCCAGCAGCTCGGACAGGGACCACGAGCAGTACTTC. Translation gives CASSSDRDHEQYF.

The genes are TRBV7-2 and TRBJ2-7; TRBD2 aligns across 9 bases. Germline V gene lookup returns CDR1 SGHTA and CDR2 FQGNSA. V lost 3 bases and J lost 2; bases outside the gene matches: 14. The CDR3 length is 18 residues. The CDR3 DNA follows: TGTGCCAGCAGCTTCTCCAGCGGGAGGACGACTGATCCCTACGAGCAGTACTTC. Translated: CASSFSSGRTTDPYEQYF.